This T cell receptor (beta chain) was profiled in a study of blood T cells in healthy people across ages. The CDR3 loop spans 15 amino acids. V lost 3 bases to trimming and J lost 0 bases, with 12 bases between them. Germline values: CDR1 DFQATT, CDR2 SNEGSKA (reference sequence). Healthy individuals of Caucasian origin from Russia, aged 6 to 90, served as donors. Details on this clonotype: Its antigen is as yet unknown.

Through a sample-barcoded 5' primer and a J-beta primer mix, a second PCR was run for roughly 7 to 12 cycles. TCRdb reprocessed the 5' RACE reads via MiXCR and lists one record per CDR3 protein. The sample shows 1,500,000 or so distinct CDR3 sequences, 35% to 45% of them seen only once. Whole-study results and caveats: The study found more naive CD4+ cells and higher diversity in long-lived than aged donors. A conclusive naive versus antigen-experienced comparison was prevented by the unsorted PBMCs. Naive T cell percentage by flow cytometry tracked strongly with beta diversity.

Input material: blood. The sequence was obtained from a woman aged 18 to 35 in good health. The gene calls are TRBV20-1 and TRBJ1-5, with D perhaps matching TRBD1 (5 bases). This chain's CDR3 is CSASYTGYSNQPQHF. The CDR3, as DNA: TGCAGTGCTAGTTATACAGGCTATAGCAATCAGCCCCAGCATTTT.